This TCR beta chain came from a study of T cell responses to AZD1222 COVID-19 vaccine. Study results and caveats: Mapped onto spike, vaccine-associated CD4 TCRs spanned it and were dominant at 160-218 and 743-854.

Sequencing used immunoSEQ multiplex PCR; TCRdb keeps in-frame clones, though not all of them. In the table there are approximately 89,000 clones, roughly nine tenths of which are singletons. Trimming removed 5 bases at V and 6 bases at J, with 20 bases between. The CDR3 covers 15 residues. CDR1 SGHNT and CDR2 YENEEA come from the germline V gene. A single count supports this clone. The antigen is not known. The material sequenced was peripheral blood, taken 28 days after the second AZD1222 dose. The chain carries TRBV11-3 and TRBJ2-7; D may be TRBD1 (7 bases). The receptor comes from an adult who received the AZD1222 COVID-19 vaccine. CDR3 coding DNA: TGTGCCAGCAGCCCCAGGGGGGTTCACTTCGCCGAGCAGTACTTC. This sequence encodes CASSPRGVHFAEQYF.